Given below is one T cell receptor beta chain in context. Antigen unknown. This entry belongs to a study of T cells in Graves' hyperthyroidism and ophthalmopathy. Points from the study as a whole: In the blood, most expanded thyroid clonotypes above 0.001 appeared as well. The model made its ophthalmopathy prediction, and onset followed a median approximately 7 months later.

Researchers defined stable Graves' hyperthyroidism as no ophthalmopathy progression within 18 months. Fresh peripheral blood, 10 ml, yielded the PBMCs. The V gene's germline CDR1 is MNHNS and CDR2 SASEGT. The CDR3 totals 14 residues. V lost 3 bases and J 7 bases, leaving 12 bases between the germline ends. RNA transcripts gave rise to amplified TCR beta CDR3 regions. RT-PCR in the first round (using the HTBI primer set) targeted the TCR CDR3. Via MiXCR, TCRdb re-called the multiplex PCR reads, giving one row per CDR3 protein. This table has more than 650,000 distinct CDR3 sequences, around 15% appearing once.

Sequencing was performed on blood. V gene TRBV6-1 combines with J gene TRBJ1-4, with D unresolved. The clonotype originates from a woman younger than 30 with Graves' hyperthyroidism. As DNA, the CDR3 is TGTGCCAGCAGTGACCCAGGCTCGCTTGAAAAACTGTTTTTT. It specifies CASSDPGSLEKLFF.